This T cell receptor beta chain was recorded in a study of blood T cell repertoires in COVID-19. Study context: PBMCs, B-cell-depleted T cells, or T cells provided the cDNA or gDNA that made up the material.

Germline V gives CDR1 MNHEY, CDR2 SVGAGI. Between the trimmed V and J ends, which lost 11 bases and 4 bases, there was a span of 14 bases. CDR3 size: 12 residues. This clone has just one count. The assay was immunoSEQ multiplex PCR, and TCRdb's table has in-frame clones only and misses some. The repertoire holds around 200,000 clones, roughly 88% seen once, with roughly 9.8% in the top ten. V is TRBV6-5 and J is TRBJ1-1; perhaps TRBD1 as D (5 bases). The sample comprised peripheral blood. The receptor's source is an elderly woman with acute or convalescent COVID-19. CDR3 coding DNA: TGTGCCGTTGGGGGGAGGGGCACTGAAGCTTTCTTT. It specifies CAVGGRGTEAFF.